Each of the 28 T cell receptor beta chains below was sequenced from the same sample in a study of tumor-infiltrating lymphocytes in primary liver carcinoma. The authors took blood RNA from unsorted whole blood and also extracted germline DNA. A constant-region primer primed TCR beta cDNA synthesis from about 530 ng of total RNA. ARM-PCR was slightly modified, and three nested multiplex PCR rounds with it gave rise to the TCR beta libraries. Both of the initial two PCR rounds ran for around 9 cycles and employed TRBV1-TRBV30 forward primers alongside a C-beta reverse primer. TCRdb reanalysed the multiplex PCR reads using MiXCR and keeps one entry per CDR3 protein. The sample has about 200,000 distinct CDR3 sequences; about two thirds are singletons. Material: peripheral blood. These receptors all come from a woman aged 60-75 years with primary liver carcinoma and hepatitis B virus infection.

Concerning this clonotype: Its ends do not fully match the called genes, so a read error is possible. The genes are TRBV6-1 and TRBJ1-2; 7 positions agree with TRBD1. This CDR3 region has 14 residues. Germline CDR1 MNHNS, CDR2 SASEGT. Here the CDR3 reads CSSSEGTVNYGYTF. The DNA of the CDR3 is TGTTCCAGCAGTGAAGGGACAGTTAACTATGGCTACACCTTC.

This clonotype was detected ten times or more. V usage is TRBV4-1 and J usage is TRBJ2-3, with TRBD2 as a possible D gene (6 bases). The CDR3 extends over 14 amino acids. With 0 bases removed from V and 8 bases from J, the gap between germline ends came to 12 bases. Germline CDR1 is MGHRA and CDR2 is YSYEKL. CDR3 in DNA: TGCGCCAGCAGCCAAGATCGGGGGATCGGTACGCAGTATTTT. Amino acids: CASSQDRGIGTQYF.

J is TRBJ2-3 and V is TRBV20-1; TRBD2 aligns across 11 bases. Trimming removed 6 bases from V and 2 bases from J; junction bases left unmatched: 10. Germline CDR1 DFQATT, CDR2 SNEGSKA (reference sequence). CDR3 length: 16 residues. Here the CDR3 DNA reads TGCAGTGCGACCCGACTAGCGGGAAACAACACAGATACGCAGTATTTT. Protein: CSATRLAGNNTDTQYF.

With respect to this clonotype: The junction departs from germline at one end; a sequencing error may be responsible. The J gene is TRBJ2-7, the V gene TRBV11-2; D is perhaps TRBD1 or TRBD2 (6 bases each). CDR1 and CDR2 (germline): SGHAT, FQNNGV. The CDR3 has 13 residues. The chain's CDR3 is CAGSRVGGHGQYF. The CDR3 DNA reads TGTGCCGGCAGCCGGGTGGGGGGACACGGGCAGTATTTC.

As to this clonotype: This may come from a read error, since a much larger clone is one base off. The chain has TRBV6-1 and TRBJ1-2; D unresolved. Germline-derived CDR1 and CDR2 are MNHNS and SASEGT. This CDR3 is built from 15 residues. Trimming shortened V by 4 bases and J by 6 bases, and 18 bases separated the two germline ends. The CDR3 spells CASSGLWITADGYTF. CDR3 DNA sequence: TGTGCCAGCAGTGGCCTTTGGATCACCGCCGATGGCTACACCTTC.

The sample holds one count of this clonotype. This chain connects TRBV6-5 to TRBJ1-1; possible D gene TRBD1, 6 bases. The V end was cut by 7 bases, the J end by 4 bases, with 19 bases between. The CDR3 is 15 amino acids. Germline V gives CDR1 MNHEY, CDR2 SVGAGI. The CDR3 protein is CASTYKITGTTEAFF. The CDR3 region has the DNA TGTGCCAGCACTTATAAGATCACAGGGACCACTGAAGCTTTCTTT.

The CDR3 DNA follows: TGCGCCAGCAGCTTGGCCGGGACTAGCGGAATCTCCTACAATGAGCAGTTCTTC. It yields the protein CASSLAGTSGISYNEQFF. J is TRBJ2-1 and V is TRBV5-1; 11 positions match TRBD2. CDR1 and CDR2 (germline): SGHRS, YFSETQ. The CDR3 has 18 amino acids. Trimming removed 0 bases from V and 0 bases from J; junction bases left unmatched: 5.

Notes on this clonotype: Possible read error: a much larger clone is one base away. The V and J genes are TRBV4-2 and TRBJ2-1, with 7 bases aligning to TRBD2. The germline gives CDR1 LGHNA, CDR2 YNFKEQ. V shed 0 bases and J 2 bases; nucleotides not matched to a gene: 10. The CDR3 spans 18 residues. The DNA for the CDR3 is TGTGCCAGCAGCCAAGACGTTTGGGGACTACCCCCCTACAATGAGCAGTTCTTC. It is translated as CASSQDVWGLPPYNEQFF.

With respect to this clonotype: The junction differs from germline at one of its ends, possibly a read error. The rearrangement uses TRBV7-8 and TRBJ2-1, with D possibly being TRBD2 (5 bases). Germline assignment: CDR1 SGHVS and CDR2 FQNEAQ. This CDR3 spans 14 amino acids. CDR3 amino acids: CASSWSGKMDEQSF. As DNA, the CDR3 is TGTGCCAGCAGCTGGTCCGGGAAAATGGATGAGCAGTCCTTC.

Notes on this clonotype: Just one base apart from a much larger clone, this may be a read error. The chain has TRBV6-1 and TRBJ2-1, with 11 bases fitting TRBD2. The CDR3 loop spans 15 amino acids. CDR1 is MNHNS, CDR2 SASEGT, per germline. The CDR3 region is CAANLAGGAYNEQIF. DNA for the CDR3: TGTGCCGCAAATCTAGCGGGGGGCGCCTACAATGAGCAGATCTTC.

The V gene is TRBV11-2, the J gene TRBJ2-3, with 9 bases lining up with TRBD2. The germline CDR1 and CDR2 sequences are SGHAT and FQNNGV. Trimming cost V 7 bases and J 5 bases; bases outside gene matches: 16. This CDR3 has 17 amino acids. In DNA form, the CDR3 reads TGTGCCAGCAACTTGACTAGCGGCTTACTTCTCAGAGATACGCAGTATTTT. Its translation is CASNLTSGLLLRDTQYF. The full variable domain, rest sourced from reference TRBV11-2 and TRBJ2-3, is EAGVAQSPRYKIIEKRQSVAFWCNPISGHATLYWYQQILGQGPKLLIQFQNNGVVDDSQLPKDRFSAERLKGVDSTLKIQPAKLEDSAVYLCASNLTSGLLLRDTQYFGPGTRLTVL.

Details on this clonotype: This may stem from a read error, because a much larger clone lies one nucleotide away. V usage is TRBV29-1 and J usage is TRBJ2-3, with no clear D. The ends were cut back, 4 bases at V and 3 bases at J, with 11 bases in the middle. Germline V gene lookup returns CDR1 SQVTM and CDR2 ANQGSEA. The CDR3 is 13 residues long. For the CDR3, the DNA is TGCAGCGTTGTGACCGCCCGTACAGATACGCAGTATTTT. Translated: CSVVTARTDTQYF.

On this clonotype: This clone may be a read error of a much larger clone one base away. CDR3 DNA: TGTGCCAGCGGTCAATTAGCGGGAGGAAGCTCCTACGAGCAGTACTTC. Translating it yields CASGQLAGGSSYEQYF. The J gene is TRBJ2-7, the V gene TRBV12-3 or TRBV12-4, with TRBD2 identical over 10 bases. With V trimmed by 8 bases and J by 0 bases, 10 bases remained unmatched. The CDR3 consists of 16 residues.

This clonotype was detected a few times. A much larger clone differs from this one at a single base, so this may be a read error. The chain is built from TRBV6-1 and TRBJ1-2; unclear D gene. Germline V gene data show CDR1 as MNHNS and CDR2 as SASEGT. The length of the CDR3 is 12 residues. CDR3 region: CAGSDMGKGYTF. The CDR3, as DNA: TGTGCCGGCAGTGATATGGGAAAGGGCTACACCTTC.

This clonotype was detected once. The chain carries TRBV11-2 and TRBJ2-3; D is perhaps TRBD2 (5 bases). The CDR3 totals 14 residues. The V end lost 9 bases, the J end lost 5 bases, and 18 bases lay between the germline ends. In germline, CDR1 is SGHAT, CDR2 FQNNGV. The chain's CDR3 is CASSPVLSVDTQYF. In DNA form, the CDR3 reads TGTGCCAGTAGCCCCGTGCTTAGCGTAGATACGCAGTATTTT.

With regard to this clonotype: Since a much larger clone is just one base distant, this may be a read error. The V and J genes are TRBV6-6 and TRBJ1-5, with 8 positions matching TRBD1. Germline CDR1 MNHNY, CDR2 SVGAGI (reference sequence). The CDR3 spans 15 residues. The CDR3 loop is CASSHRGDSNQPHHF. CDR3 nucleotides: TGTGCCAGCAGCCACAGGGGGGATAGCAATCAGCCCCACCATTTT.

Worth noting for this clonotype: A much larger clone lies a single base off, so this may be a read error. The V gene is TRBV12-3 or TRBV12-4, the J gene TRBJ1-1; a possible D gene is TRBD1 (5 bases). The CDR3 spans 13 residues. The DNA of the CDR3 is TGTGCCAGCAGTTTGGGGCCCGGCACTGATGCTTTCTTT. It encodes CASSLGPGTDAFF.

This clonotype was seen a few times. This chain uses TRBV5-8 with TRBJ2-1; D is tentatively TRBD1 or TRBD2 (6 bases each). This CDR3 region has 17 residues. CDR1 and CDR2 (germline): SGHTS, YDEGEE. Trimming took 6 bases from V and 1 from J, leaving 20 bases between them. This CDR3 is CASIPLPEGGSYNEQFF. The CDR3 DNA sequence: TGTGCCAGCATCCCCCTGCCCGAGGGGGGTTCCTACAATGAGCAGTTCTTC.

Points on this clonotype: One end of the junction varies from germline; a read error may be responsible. The CDR3 DNA is TGCGCCAGCGGCCAAACAGGGGGGAAGTCCAATCAGCCCCAGCATTTT. It yields the protein CASGQTGGKSNQPQHF. V usage is TRBV4-1 and J usage is TRBJ1-5; 8 nucleotides agree with TRBD1. Germline values: CDR1 MGHRA, CDR2 YSYEKL. CDR3 length equals 16 residues.

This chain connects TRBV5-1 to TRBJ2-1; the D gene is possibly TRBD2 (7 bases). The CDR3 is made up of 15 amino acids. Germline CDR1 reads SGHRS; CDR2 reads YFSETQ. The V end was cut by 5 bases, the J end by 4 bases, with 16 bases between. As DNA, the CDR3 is TGCGCCAGCAGGCGCGGGGGCTCCCTTTACAATGAGCAGTTCTTC. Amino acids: CASRRGGSLYNEQFF.

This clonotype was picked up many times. The CDR3 nucleotides read TGTGCCAGCAGCCTCACTGTCGGAGTATCCTACGAGCAGTACTTC. It is translated as CASSLTVGVSYEQYF. The V gene is TRBV11-2, the J gene TRBJ2-7; D is uncertain. The V and J ends lost 5 bases and 1 base respectively, with 15 bases between them. The germline V gene encodes CDR1 SGHAT and CDR2 FQNNGV. The CDR3 runs 15 residues.

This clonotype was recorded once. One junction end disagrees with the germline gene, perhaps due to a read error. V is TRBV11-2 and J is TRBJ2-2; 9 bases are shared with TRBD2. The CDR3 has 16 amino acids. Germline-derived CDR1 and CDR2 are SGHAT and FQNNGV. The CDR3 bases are TGTGCCAGCATTCGTCGACTAGCGGAAAACACTGGGGAGTTGTTTTTT. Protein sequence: CASIRRLAENTGELFF.

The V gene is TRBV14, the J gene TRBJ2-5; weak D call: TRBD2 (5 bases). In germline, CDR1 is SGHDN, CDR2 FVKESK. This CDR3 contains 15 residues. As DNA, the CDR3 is TGTAACAGCAGCCAAGATCTAGCCATTCAAGAGACCCAGTACTTC. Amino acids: CNSSQDLAIQETQYF.

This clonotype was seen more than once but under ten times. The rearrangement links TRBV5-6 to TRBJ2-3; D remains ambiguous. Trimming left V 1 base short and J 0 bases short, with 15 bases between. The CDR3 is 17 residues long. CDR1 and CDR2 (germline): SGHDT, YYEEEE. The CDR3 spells CASSLRVGIASTDTQYF. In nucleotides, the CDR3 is TGTGCCAGCAGCTTGCGGGTAGGAATTGCAAGCACAGATACGCAGTATTTT.

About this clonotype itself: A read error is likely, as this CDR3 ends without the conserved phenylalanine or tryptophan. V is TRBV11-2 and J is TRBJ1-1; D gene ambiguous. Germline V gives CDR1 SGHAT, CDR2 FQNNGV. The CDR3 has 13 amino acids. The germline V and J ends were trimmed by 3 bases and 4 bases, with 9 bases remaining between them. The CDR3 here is CASSFEGSTEAFL. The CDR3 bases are TGTGCCAGCAGCTTTGAGGGATCCACTGAAGCTTTCCTC.

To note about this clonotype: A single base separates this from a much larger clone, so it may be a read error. CDR3 residues: CASSFLGTVTYNEQFF. The CDR3 nucleotides read TGCGCCAGCAGCTTCCTCGGTACAGTCACCTACAATGAGCAGTTCTTC. The rearrangement uses TRBV5-1 and TRBJ2-1; no definite D call. Germline V gives CDR1 SGHRS, CDR2 YFSETQ. The germline V and J ends were trimmed by 2 bases and 2 bases, with 14 bases remaining between them. The CDR3 length is 16 residues.

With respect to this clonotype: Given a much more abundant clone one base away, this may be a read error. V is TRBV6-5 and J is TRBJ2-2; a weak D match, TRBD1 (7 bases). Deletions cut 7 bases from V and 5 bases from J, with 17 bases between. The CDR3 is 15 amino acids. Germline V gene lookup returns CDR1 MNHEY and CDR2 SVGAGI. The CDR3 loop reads CASKTDRRETGELFF. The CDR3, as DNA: TGTGCCAGCAAAACGGACAGGAGGGAAACCGGGGAGCTGTTTTTT.

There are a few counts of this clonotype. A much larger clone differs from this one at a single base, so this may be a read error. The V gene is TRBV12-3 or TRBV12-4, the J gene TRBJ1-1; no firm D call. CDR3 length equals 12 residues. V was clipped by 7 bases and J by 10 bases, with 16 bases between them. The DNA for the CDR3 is TGTGCCAGCAACCTGGCGGGGATAGGAGCTTTCTTT. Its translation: CASNLAGIGAFF.